This is a list of T cell receptor beta chains from one sample in a study of CD8+CD57+ T cells in acquired aplastic anemia. TCRdb analysed the reads with MiXCR anew, one entry per CDR3 protein. This repertoire shows under 150,000 distinct CDR3 sequences, less than 45% found once; its top ten account for 6.5% to 10%. Specimen: sorted CD4+, CD8+, or CD8+CD57+ T cells (not recorded which) from PBMCs. The source is a human donor in good health, serving as a control. CDR3s include the opening cysteine and the closing phenylalanine or tryptophan. The order of the fields is J gene, D gene, V gene, clone size, CDR3 length, CDR3 DNA, CDR3 protein. A D gene is named only where the DNA matches it firmly. Only some rows state a clone size, as once, few, many or a class for expanded clones.

>TRBJ2-5|.|TRBV7-9|.|14
TGTGCCAGCAGCGCTACAGACAAACAAGAGACCCAGTACTTC
CASSATDKQETQYF
>TRBJ2-1|.|TRBV2|.|15
TGTGCCAGCAGTCCTCTAGTGACGGCACACGATGAGCAGTTCTTC
CASSPLVTAHDEQFF
>TRBJ2-7|TRBD2|TRBV7-2|many|16
TGTGCCAGCTCCTTAATGGGGGGGACTATGACCTACGAGCAGTACTTC
CASSLMGGTMTYEQYF
>TRBJ2-1|.|TRBV15|.|14
TGTGCCACCAAAAACAGTGCCTCCTACAATGAGCAGTTCTTC
CATKNSASYNEQFF
>TRBJ2-1|.|TRBV20-1|many|15
TGCAGTGCGCGAACACCGGGGACTTTCTACAATGAGCAGTTCTTC
CSARTPGTFYNEQFF
>TRBJ2-3|TRBD2|TRBV7-9|many|18
TGTGCCAGCAGCTTAGTTCTTACTAGCGGGGGGAGCACAGATACGCAGTATTTT
CASSLVLTSGGSTDTQYF
>TRBJ1-5|TRBD1|TRBV24-1|.|15
TGTGCCACCAGTGACTGGGACAGGGACAATCAGCCCCAGCATTTT
CATSDWDRDNQPQHF
>TRBJ2-2|TRBD2|TRBV6-1|many|15
TGTGCCAGCAGGTCCACTAGCGGGAGGCACGGGGAGCTGTTTTTT
CASRSTSGRHGELFF
>TRBJ2-7|.|TRBV2|once|12
TGTGCCAGCAGTGTCGGGGGATTGGAGCAGTACTTC
CASSVGGLEQYF
>TRBJ2-1|.|TRBV29-1|.|12
TGCAGGGTAAAATCAGGCCACAATGAGCAGTTCTTC
CRVKSGHNEQFF
>TRBJ1-1|.|TRBV6-1|.|14
TGTGCCAGCACCCTGGGCAGGTCGAACACTGAAGCTTTCTTT
CASTLGRSNTEAFF
>TRBJ2-1|TRBD2|TRBV19|many|15
TGTGCCAGTAGTACCGACTGGGGGGGGTACAATGAGCAGTTCTTC
CASSTDWGGYNEQFF
>TRBJ2-3|.|TRBV4-1|many|15
TGCGCCAGCAGCCAAGATAGGGCGACCACAGATACGCAGTATTTT
CASSQDRATTDTQYF
>TRBJ1-1|.|TRBV4-1|many|14
TGCGCCAGCAGCCAAGTACAAGTGGGCACTGAAGCTTTCTTT
CASSQVQVGTEAFF
>TRBJ1-2|.|TRBV30|.|12
TGTGCCTGGAGGGACAGCGAAGGGGGCTACACCTTC
CAWRDSEGGYTF
>TRBJ1-5|.|TRBV9|many|15
TGTGCCAGCAGCCCAAGCGGGCAGTTCAATCAGCCCCAGCATTTT
CASSPSGQFNQPQHF
>TRBJ2-7|TRBD1|TRBV7-2|.|15
TGTGCCAGCAGCCCTCGACAGGGGACGGCCTACGAGCAGTACTTC
CASSPRQGTAYEQYF
>TRBJ2-1|TRBD2|TRBV5-1|few|15
TGCGCCAGCAGCCCCTATAGCGGGAGCGACCATGAGCAGTTCTTC
CASSPYSGSDHEQFF
>TRBJ1-2|TRBD1|TRBV14|.|16
TGTGCCAGCAGCCAAGTAGGACAGGGAATTCTTAATGGCTACACCTTC
CASSQVGQGILNGYTF
>TRBJ1-2|TRBD1|TRBV15|.|15
TGTGCCAGCAGAAGTAACCACGGGACAGGGGATGGCTACACCTTC
CASRSNHGTGDGYTF
>TRBJ1-2|.|TRBV27|few|14
TGTGCCAGCAGTCGAGGGGAGGGTGACTATGGCTACACCTTC
CASSRGEGDYGYTF
>TRBJ1-1|.|TRBV10-3|.|15
TGTGCCATCAGTGTAGCCCCGGGACAGAACACTGAAGCTTTCTTT
CAISVAPGQNTEAFF
>TRBJ2-1|.|TRBV5-8|many|13
TGTGCCAGCAGCTTGAGAGGAAACAATGAGCAGTTCTTC
CASSLRGNNEQFF
>TRBJ1-6|TRBD1|TRBV18|many|14
TGTGCCAGCTCACAGGACAGGACAAATTCACCCCTCCACTTT
CASSQDRTNSPLHF
>TRBJ2-7|TRBD1|TRBV20-1|.|13
TGCAGTGCTACGGGACAGGGCTCCTACGAGCAGTACTTC
CSATGQGSYEQYF
>TRBJ2-2|.|TRBV10-3|few|13
TGTGCCAGCAGCTCCCAGATTGCCGGGGAGCTGTTTTTT
CASSSQIAGELFF
>TRBJ2-5|TRBD1|TRBV7-9|.|16
TGTGCCAGCAGCTTAGCGGCAGGGGGCAGGCAAGAGACCCAGTACTTC
CASSLAAGGRQETQYF
>TRBJ1-6|.|TRBV19|.|9
TGTGCCAGTAGTATCCAACGACAGTTC
CASSIQRQF
>TRBJ2-4|.|TRBV6-5|.|16
TGTGCCAGCAGTTACTCGTGGGGTGTAGCCAAAAACATTCAGTACTTC
CASSYSWGVAKNIQYF
>TRBJ2-2|TRBD1|TRBV24-1|.|16
TGTGCCACCAGTGACCCCGGGACAGGAAGGTCCGGGGAGCTGTTTTTT
CATSDPGTGRSGELFF
>TRBJ1-5|.|TRBV11-2|.|17
TGTGCCAGCAGCTTAGTAGGTCCCAGGGGCAAATTAAGGCCCCAGCATTTT
CASSLVGPRGKLRPQHF
>TRBJ2-7|.|TRBV2|.|12
TGTGCCAGCAGTTGGGGGAATAGCGAGCAGTACTTC
CASSWGNSEQYF
>TRBJ1-5|.|TRBV20-1|.|13
TGCAGTGCTAGGCCTCTAATGAATCAGCCCCAGCATTTT
CSARPLMNQPQHF
>TRBJ1-1|.|TRBV30|.|16
TGTGCCTGGACTCCCCAGGTTTCCCTTATGAACACTGAAGCTTTCTTT
CAWTPQVSLMNTEAFF
>TRBJ1-5|.|TRBV5-1|many|15
TGCGCCAGCAGGCCCACAGGTAACCGCAATCAGCCCCAGCATTTT
CASRPTGNRNQPQHF
>TRBJ1-4|.|TRBV19|many|15
TGTGCCAGTAGTCTCCAACAGGGAGCCCTGGAAAAACTGTTTTTT
CASSLQQGALEKLFF
>TRBJ2-2|TRBD2|TRBV7-9|many|18
TGTGCCAGCAGCTTAGGAGGTCTAGCGGGGGCCCGAAGCGGGGAGCTGTTTTTT
CASSLGGLAGARSGELFF
>TRBJ2-7|TRBD2|TRBV5-5|.|15
TGTGCCAGCAGCCTTCGGACTAGCGGGAGGTACGAGCAGTACTTC
CASSLRTSGRYEQYF
>TRBJ1-2|.|TRBV24-1|few|14
TGTGCCAGCAGTTTTTCCCCGATCATATATGGCTACACCTTC
CASSFSPIIYGYTF
>TRBJ1-6|.|TRBV2|.|13
TGTGCCAGCTTGGGGCACCAAAATTCACCCCTCCACTTT
CASLGHQNSPLHF
>TRBJ2-7|TRBD1|TRBV10-1|.|18
TGCGCCAGCAGTGAAACCGTTGCCAGCTCACCAGGGGGCTACGAGCAGTACTTC
CASSETVASSPGGYEQYF
>TRBJ2-5|.|TRBV18|few|14
TGTGCCAGCTCACCGGGGAGCCTCTTAGGTGCCCAGTACTTC
CASSPGSLLGAQYF
>TRBJ1-5|.|TRBV28|many|12
TGTGCCAGCAGTTTTAACGGCCAGCCCCAGCATTTT
CASSFNGQPQHF
>TRBJ2-5|.|TRBV20-1|.|13
TGCAGTGCAGATGGGGACATTCAAGAGACCCAGTACTTC
CSADGDIQETQYF
>TRBJ1-1|.|TRBV19|many|14
TGTGCCTCGAGGGGGGCCAGGGTGAACACTGAAGCTTTCTTT
CASRGARVNTEAFF
>TRBJ1-2|TRBD1|TRBV6-5|many|13
TGTGCCAGCAGTTTACAGGGGTACTATGGCTACACCTTC
CASSLQGYYGYTF
>TRBJ2-3|.|TRBV3-1|.|15
TGTGCCAGCAGTCGGAACCCAACCACAACAGATACGCAGTATTTT
CASSRNPTTTDTQYF
>TRBJ2-3|.|TRBV10-3|.|15
TGTGCCATCAGTGAGTCCCGGACAGCCACAGATACGCAGTATTTT
CAISESRTATDTQYF
>TRBJ2-7|.|TRBV7-8|many|12
TGTGCCAGCAGCCCGGGGTACTACGAGCAGTACTTC
CASSPGYYEQYF
>TRBJ1-4|.|TRBV6-1|many|16
TGTGCCAGCAGTGGACGAAGACCCCCGAGGGATGAAAAACTGTTTTTT
CASSGRRPPRDEKLFF